Detailed here is one T cell receptor beta chain. No antigen is known for it. CDR3 length equals 14 residues. Germline CDR1 reads LNHNV; CDR2 reads YYDKDF (reference sequence). V dropped 1 base and J dropped 0 bases, with 7 bases sitting between them. cDNA serving as the sequencing template came from extracted, reverse transcribed RNA. Using immunoSEQ multiplex PCR, the repertoire was profiled, and TCRdb retains in-frame clones only, with some absent. The sample yields 180,000 or so clones, over 55% seen once. Patients with alopecia areata provided lesional scalp punch biopsies as well as peripheral blood. The sample is drawn from a study of CD8+ T cells in alopecia areata. Study in general: The study gave treated patients oral tofacitinib at 5 to 10 mg twice daily.

Overall study results and limits: Affected lesional scalp, above all in alopecia totalis/universalis, was more clonal than normal scalp. Patients showed less clear TCR sequence sharing than mice, possibly partly because of HLA diversity.

Sample: CD4+ T cells sorted from blood, taken at week 0. The clonotype comes from a human donor with alopecia areata. The chain has TRBV15 and TRBJ2-7; D is undetermined. CDR3 sequence: CATSRAGSSYEQYF. In DNA, the CDR3 is TGTGCCACCAGCAGAGCAGGATCCTCCTACGAGCAGTACTTC.